The 12 T cell receptor beta chains reported below all come from one sample, sequenced in a study of OX40 agonist ivuxolimab in advanced cancers. Produced via immunoSEQ multiplex PCR; TCRdb's table is partial and in-frame only. The profile shows 75,000 to 100,000 clones, 75% to 95% of them singletons. Sequences were derived from CD4+ or CD8+ T cells sorted from blood, sampled in a trial of the OX40 agonist ivuxolimab. These receptors all come from an adult with an advanced solid tumor such as melanoma, head and neck, liver or kidney cancer.

The rearrangement uses TRBV28 and TRBJ2-2; 12 nucleotides align to TRBD1. V lost 6 bases, J lost 5 bases, and 7 bases stayed unmatched. Germline V gives CDR1 MDHEN, CDR2 SYDVKM. This CDR3 spans 16 amino acids. The CDR3 sequence is CASRDPGQGATGELFF. The DNA of the CDR3 is TGTGCCAGCAGGGATCCGGGACAGGGGGCGACCGGGGAGCTGTTTTTT.

This clone was observed a single time. The J gene is TRBJ1-5, the V gene TRBV12-2; whether TRBD1, the table's D call, matches the DNA was not checked. TRBV12-2 is an annotated pseudogene. CDR3 size: 16 residues. The CDR3 DNA reads TGTGCAAGTCGCCCGAGGACAGGGAGGTGGAATCAGCCCCAGCATTTT. This sequence encodes CASRPRTGRWNQPQHF.

The genes are TRBV5-4 and TRBJ2-7, with TRBD1 matching 8 bases. Germline V gives CDR1 SGHNT, CDR2 YYREEE (reference sequence). The CDR3 covers 14 residues. The ends lost 5 bases at V and 3 bases at J; junction bases unmatched: 7. CDR3 sequence: CASSSRQGNYEQYF. The CDR3, as DNA: TGTGCCAGCAGTTCTCGACAGGGGAACTACGAGCAGTACTTC.

The rearrangement uses TRBV4-2 and TRBJ2-4; D not certain. The V end was cut by 4 bases, the J end by 4 bases, with 17 bases between. CDR3 length equals 16 residues. Per germline, CDR1 LGHNA and CDR2 YNFKEQ. In nucleotides, the CDR3 is TGTGCCAGCAGCCCCGATTTAGGCAGGAAGAAAAACATTCAGTACTTC. Its translation: CASSPDLGRKKNIQYF.

This chain uses TRBV6-6 with TRBJ1-5; a weak D match, TRBD1 (6 bases). Germline-derived CDR1 and CDR2 are MNHNY and SVGAGI (reference sequence). V was shortened by 5 bases and J by 7 bases, with 12 bases between the two germline ends. The CDR3 is 13 amino acids. The CDR3 nucleotides are TGTGCCAGCAGTCCCCAGGGGAGCCAGCCCCAGCATTTT. Residues: CASSPQGSQPQHF.

DNA of the CDR3: TGTGCCTGGAGCCGAAGACTAGCGGGAGGGCCGAGTGAGACCCAGTACTTC. Protein product: CAWSRRLAGGPSETQYF. The J gene is TRBJ2-5, the V gene TRBV30; 14 positions agree with TRBD2. Germline V gene sequence: CDR1 GTSNPN, CDR2 SVGIG (reference sequence). The length of the CDR3 is 17 residues. With V trimmed by 3 bases and J by 5 bases, 11 bases remained unmatched.

The chain links TRBV6-6 to TRBJ1-4, with TRBD1 identical over 9 bases. Trimming removed 6 bases from V and 4 bases from J; junction bases left unmatched: 6. In germline, CDR1 is MNHNY, CDR2 SVGAGI (reference sequence). The length of the CDR3 is 15 residues. The CDR3 sequence: CASRGLGQGNEKLFF. The CDR3 DNA reads TGTGCCAGCAGGGGCTTGGGACAGGGTAATGAAAAACTGTTTTTT.

The V gene is TRBV7-2, the J gene TRBJ2-5; no reliable D call. Trimming removed 1 base at V and 4 bases at J, with 7 bases between. There are 13 residues in the CDR3. Looked up from germline, CDR1 is SGHTA and CDR2 is FQGNSA. CDR3: CASSLGQRETQYF. The CDR3 DNA reads TGTGCCAGCAGCTTAGGGCAGCGAGAGACCCAGTACTTC.

The rearrangement joins TRBV25-1 to TRBJ2-1; no clear D. The CDR3 runs 13 residues. V gave up 6 bases and J gave up 12 bases, with 18 bases separating them. From germline, CDR1 is MGHDK and CDR2 SYGVNS. CDR3 loop: CASSEDPVGRQFF. The CDR3 nucleotides are TGTGCCAGCAGCGAGGACCCCGTCGGGCGGCAGTTCTTC.

The genes are TRBV7-2 and TRBJ2-2, with 9 bases that match TRBD2. The CDR3 consists of 14 residues. Trimming cost V 7 bases and J 6 bases; bases outside gene matches: 6. Germline V gene data show CDR1 as SGHTA and CDR2 as FQGNSA. CDR3 DNA: TGTGCCAGCATATATACTAGCGGGCCCGGGGAGCTGTTTTTT. Its protein is CASIYTSGPGELFF.

This clone was detected a few times. The chain uses TRBV4-1 and TRBJ1-1; D gene uncertain. Germline CDR1 is MGHRA and CDR2 is YSYEKL. CDR3 length: 14 residues. Between the trimmed V and J ends, which lost 0 bases and 1 base, there was a span of 6 bases. The CDR3 spells CASSQDWENTEAFF. In nucleotides, the CDR3 is TGCGCCAGCAGCCAAGATTGGGAGAACACTGAAGCTTTCTTT.

This rearrangement joins TRBV11-2 to TRBJ2-5, with D unresolved. The CDR3 runs 14 residues. The V end was cut by 0 bases, the J end by 2 bases, with 7 bases between. Germline CDR1 and CDR2: SGHAT and FQNNGV. CDR3 DNA sequence: TGTGCCAGCAGCTTAGATTCAGGTCAAGAGACCCAGTACTTC. The encoded protein is CASSLDSGQETQYF.